The 7 T cell receptor beta chains below come from one sample, sequenced in a study of prognosis after radiotherapy for stage I lung cancer. Amplification of the TCR beta CDR3 (from genomic DNA) was done by two-round multiplex PCR. First-round PCR, the initial amplification, used primers specific to each TRBV and TRBJ gene. TCRdb used MiXCR to reprocess the multiplex PCR reads, holding one entry per CDR3 protein. Seen here are roughly 30,000 distinct CDR3 sequences, 40% to 60% observed once, and the top ten hold more than 15%. The material sequenced was PBMCs, taken before or after stereotactic body radiation therapy (not recorded which). Receptors originate from a donor aged 50 or older with non-small cell lung cancer.

A note on this clonotype: This may arise from a read error, as a much more abundant clone is one base away. CDR3 bases: TGTGCCAGCATCCCAGTTGGGGGGACAGCGATGAACACTGAAGCTTTCTTT. Translated, it gives CASIPVGGTAMNTEAFF. The rearrangement links TRBV2 to TRBJ1-1; TRBD1 agrees at 7 bases. V was clipped by 7 bases and J by 0 bases; unmatched bases: 14. The CDR3 sequence is 17 residues long. Germline V gene sequence: CDR1 SNHLY, CDR2 FYNNEI.

The sample holds many counts of this clonotype. V and J are TRBV7-2 and TRBJ2-3; TRBD1 is a possible D gene (5 bases). The germline V gene encodes CDR1 SGHTA and CDR2 FQGNSA. This CDR3 contains 15 residues. Trimming removed 4 bases from V and 5 bases from J, with 16 bases in between. The CDR3 loop reads CASSSQAGSEDTQYF. CDR3 nucleotides: TGTGCCAGCAGCTCTCAGGCAGGGTCGGAAGATACGCAGTATTTT.

This clonotype was seen at least ten times. This chain uses TRBV18 with TRBJ2-2, with TRBD2 identical over 9 bases. Germline CDR1 is KGHSH and CDR2 is LQKENI. J lost 3 bases, V lost 1 base, and 9 bases had no gene match. The CDR3 extends over 18 amino acids. This CDR3 is CASSPLAGVVDDTGELFF. The DNA of the CDR3 is TGTGCCAGCTCACCACTAGCGGGAGTTGTGGATGACACCGGGGAGCTGTTTTTT.

Remarks on this clonotype: At one end the junction does not follow the germline gene, possibly because of a read error. This sequence joins TRBV6-1 and TRBJ2-7; maybe TRBD1 (6 bases). CDR1 and CDR2 from the germline V gene are MNHNS and SASEGT. The CDR3 sequence is 16 residues long. The CDR3 protein is CASSLEGTWVSYDQYF. For the CDR3, the DNA is TGTGCCAGCAGCCTGGAAGGGACATGGGTCTCCTACGATCAGTACTTC.

The table lists this clonotype with many counts. This sequence joins TRBV6-1 and TRBJ2-5, with no clear D. V lost 6 bases to trimming and J lost 5 bases, with 13 bases between them. The CDR3 length is 13 residues. In germline, CDR1 is MNHNS, CDR2 SASEGT. DNA of the CDR3: TGTGCCAGCAGAAAAACGGGCCCCGAGACCCAGTACTTC. Translating gives CASRKTGPETQYF.

This clonotype has a count of ten or more. V gene TRBV28 combines with J gene TRBJ2-1; the D gene is possibly TRBD2 (6 bases). V dropped 1 base and J dropped 8 bases, with 15 bases sitting between them. This CDR3 region has 15 residues. Germline lookup yields CDR1 MDHEN and CDR2 SYDVKM. The CDR3 DNA is TGTGCCAGCAGTTTATTCGGGGGAGAGCGGGATGAGCAGTTCTTC. Translated, it gives CASSLFGGERDEQFF.

This clonotype was seen ten or more times. The CDR3 DNA follows: TGTGCCAGCAGCGTAGAAGGGACAGGGGCCATGAACACTGAAGCTTTCTTT. This codes for CASSVEGTGAMNTEAFF. The genes are TRBV9 and TRBJ1-1, with TRBD1 matching 10 bases. Trimming removed 0 bases from V and 0 bases from J; junction bases left unmatched: 5. Germline CDR1 SGDLS, CDR2 YYNGEE. The CDR3 length is 17 residues.